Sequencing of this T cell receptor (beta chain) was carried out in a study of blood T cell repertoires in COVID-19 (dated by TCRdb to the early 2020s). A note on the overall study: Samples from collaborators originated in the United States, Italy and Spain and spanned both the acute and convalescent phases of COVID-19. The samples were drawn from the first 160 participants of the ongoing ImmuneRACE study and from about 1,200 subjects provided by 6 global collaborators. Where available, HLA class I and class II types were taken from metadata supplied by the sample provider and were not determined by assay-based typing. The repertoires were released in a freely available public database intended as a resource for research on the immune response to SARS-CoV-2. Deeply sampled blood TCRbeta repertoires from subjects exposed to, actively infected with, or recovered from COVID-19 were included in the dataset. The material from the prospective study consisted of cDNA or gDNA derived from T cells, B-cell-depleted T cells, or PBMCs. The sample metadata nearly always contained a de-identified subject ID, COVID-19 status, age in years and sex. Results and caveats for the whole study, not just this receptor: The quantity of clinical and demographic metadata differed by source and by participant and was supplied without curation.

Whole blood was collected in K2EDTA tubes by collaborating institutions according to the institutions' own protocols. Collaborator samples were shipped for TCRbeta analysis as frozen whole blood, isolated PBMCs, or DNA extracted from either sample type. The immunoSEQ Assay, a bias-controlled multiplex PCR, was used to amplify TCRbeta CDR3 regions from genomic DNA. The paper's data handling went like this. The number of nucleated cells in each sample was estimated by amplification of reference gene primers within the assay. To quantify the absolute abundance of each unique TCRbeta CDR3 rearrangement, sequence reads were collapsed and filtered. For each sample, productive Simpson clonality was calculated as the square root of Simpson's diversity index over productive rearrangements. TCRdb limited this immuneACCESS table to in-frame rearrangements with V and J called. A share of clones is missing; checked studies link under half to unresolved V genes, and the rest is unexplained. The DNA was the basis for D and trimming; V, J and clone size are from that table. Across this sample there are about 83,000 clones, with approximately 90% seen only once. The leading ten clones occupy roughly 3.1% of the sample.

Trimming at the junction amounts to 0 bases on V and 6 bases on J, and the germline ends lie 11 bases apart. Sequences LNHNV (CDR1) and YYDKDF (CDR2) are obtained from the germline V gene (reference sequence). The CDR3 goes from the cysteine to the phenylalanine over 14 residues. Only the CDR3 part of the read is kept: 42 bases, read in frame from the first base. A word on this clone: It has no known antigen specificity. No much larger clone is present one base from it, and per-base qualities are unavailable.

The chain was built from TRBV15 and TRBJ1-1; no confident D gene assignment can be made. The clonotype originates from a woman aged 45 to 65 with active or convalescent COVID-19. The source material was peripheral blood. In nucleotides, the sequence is TGTGCCACCAGCAGAGATTTGGAGGGCCCTGAAGCTTTCTTT. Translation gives CATSRDLEGPEAFF.